Listed below are T cell receptor beta chains from one sample, sequenced in a study of identical twins. A single record per CDR3 protein comes from TCRdb applying MiXCR to the 5' RACE reads. The data show more than 250,000 distinct CDR3 sequences, around 8.8% seen once. The sample was also reused in another study, on yellow fever vaccine responses in identical twins.

Sequencing was performed on memory (CD45RO+) T cells sorted from blood. The receptors stem from a woman aged 18-30 years in good health. Each CDR3 is given with its conserved first and last residue. The D gene is left open where the match is weak. Size values are once, few and many counts, or a class for expanded clones, and some rows have none.

TGTGCCAGCAGTGACTCATCCCAGGGAGGCCAGCCCCAGCATTTT,CASSDSSQGGQPQHF,many,-,TRBV6-4,TRBJ1-5
TGTGCCACCAGTGATATCGGGGGAGAATCCTACAATGAGCAGTTCTTC,CATSDIGGESYNEQFF,many,-,TRBV24-1,TRBJ2-1
TGTGCCAGCAGCCACGAACTAGAGGGGCGCAATGAGCAGTTCTTC,CASSHELEGRNEQFF,few,-,TRBV3-1,TRBJ2-1
TGTGCCAGCAGTGAAGCCCCCGAACAGGGTGTAGCTTTCTTT,CASSEAPEQGVAFF,-,-,TRBV6-1,TRBJ1-1
TGTGCCAGCAGCGCCGAACTAGCGGGAGTAGATACGCAGTATTTT,CASSAELAGVDTQYF,many,TRBD2,TRBV7-9,TRBJ2-3
TGCAGTGTACAGGGAAGGTCCATGAACACTGAAGCTTTCTTT,CSVQGRSMNTEAFF,-,-,TRBV20-1,TRBJ1-1
TGCAGCGTTGAAGGCTGGGACAGGGCTTTGCACCGCGCTGAAGCTTTCTTT,CSVEGWDRALHRAEAFF,many,TRBD1,TRBV29-1,TRBJ1-1
TGTGCCAGCAGCTTCGCCGCGGGCGTGTTGGTTTTGATGGGTGAGCAGTTCTTC,CASSFAAGVLVLMGEQFF,few,-,TRBV7-2,TRBJ2-1
TGTGCCAGCAGCCAGGGGACAGGGGGCCGGAATTCACCCCTCCACTTT,CASSQGTGGRNSPLHF,-,TRBD1,TRBV3-1,TRBJ1-6
TGCAGTGCTAGAGTGGCGTCAGGTCACAATGAGCAGTTCTTC,CSARVASGHNEQFF,-,-,TRBV20-1,TRBJ2-1
TGCAGTGCTAGACATCCGGGGAACTATGGCTACACCTTC,CSARHPGNYGYTF,-,-,TRBV20-1,TRBJ1-2